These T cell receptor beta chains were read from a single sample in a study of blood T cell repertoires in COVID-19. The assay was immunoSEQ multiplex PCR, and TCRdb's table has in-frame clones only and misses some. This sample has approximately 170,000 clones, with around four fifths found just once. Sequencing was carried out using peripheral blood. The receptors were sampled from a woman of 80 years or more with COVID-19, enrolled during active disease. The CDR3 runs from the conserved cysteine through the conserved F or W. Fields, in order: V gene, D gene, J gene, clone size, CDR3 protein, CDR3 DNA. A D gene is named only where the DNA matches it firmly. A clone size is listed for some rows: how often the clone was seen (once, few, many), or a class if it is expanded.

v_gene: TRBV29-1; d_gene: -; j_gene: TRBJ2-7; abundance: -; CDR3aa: CSVEDRAGARYEQYF; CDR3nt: TGCAGCGTTGAAGATCGGGCAGGGGCCCGTTACGAGCAGTACTTC
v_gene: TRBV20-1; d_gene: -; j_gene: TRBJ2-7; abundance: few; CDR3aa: CSAGGSGEQYF; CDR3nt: TGCAGTGCTGGGGGGTCGGGTGAGCAGTACTTC
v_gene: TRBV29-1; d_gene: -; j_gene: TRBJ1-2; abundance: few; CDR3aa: CSVHREGDYGYTF; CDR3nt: TGCAGCGTCCACAGGGAGGGGGACTATGGCTACACCTTC
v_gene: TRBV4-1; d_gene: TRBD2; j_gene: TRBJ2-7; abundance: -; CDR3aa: CASRGLPTSGGREQYF; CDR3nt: TGCGCCAGCAGGGGACTTCCGACTAGCGGAGGGCGCGAGCAGTACTTC
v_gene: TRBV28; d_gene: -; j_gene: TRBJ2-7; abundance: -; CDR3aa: CASSVLSGIYEQYF; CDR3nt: TGTGCCAGCAGTGTACTTTCAGGGATCTACGAGCAGTACTTC
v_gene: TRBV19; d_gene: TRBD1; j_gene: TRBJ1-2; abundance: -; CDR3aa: CASIDWRAGGSGGYTF; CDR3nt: TGTGCCAGTATCGATTGGAGGGCAGGGGGGAGCGGTGGCTACACCTTC
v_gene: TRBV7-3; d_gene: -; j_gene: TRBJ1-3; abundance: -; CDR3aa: CASSLGVGGNTIYF; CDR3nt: TGTGCCAGCAGCTTAGGAGTCGGTGGAAACACCATATATTTT
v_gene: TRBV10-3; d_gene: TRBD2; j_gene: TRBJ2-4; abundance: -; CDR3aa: CAISPRLAHSSEDIQYF; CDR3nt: TGTGCCATCAGTCCTCGACTAGCGCACTCCTCGGAGGACATTCAGTACTTC
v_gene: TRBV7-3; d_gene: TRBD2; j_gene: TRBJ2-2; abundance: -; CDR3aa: CASSLLGLAVTGELFF; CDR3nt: TGTGCCAGCAGCTTGTTGGGACTAGCGGTCACCGGGGAGCTGTTTTTT
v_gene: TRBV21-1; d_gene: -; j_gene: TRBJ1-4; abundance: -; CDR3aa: CASSKVGQPENEKLFF; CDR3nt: TGTGCCAGCAGCAAAGTTGGCCAGCCGGAGAATGAAAAACTGTTTTTT
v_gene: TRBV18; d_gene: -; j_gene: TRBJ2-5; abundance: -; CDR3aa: CASSPLASQETQYF; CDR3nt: TGTGCCAGCTCACCGCTAGCGAGCCAAGAGACCCAGTACTTC
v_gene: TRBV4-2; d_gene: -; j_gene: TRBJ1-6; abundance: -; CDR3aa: CASSREESSYNSPLHF; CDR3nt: TGTGCCAGCAGCCGAGAGGAGAGCTCCTATAATTCACCCCTCCACTTT
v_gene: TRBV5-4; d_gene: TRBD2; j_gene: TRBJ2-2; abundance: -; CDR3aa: CASSRPTSGVNTGELFF; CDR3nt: TGTGCCAGCAGCCGGCCAACTAGCGGAGTGAACACCGGGGAGCTGTTTTTT
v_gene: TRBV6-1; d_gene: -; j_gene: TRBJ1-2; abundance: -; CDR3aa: CASSEGPANYGYTF; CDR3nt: TGTGCCAGCAGTGAAGGCCCGGCTAACTATGGCTACACCTTC
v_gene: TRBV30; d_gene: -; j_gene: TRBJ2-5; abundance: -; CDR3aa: CAWNRLAKETQYF; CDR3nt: TGTGCCTGGAACCGACTGGCAAAAGAGACCCAGTACTTC
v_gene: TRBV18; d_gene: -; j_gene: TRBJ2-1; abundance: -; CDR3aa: CASSPAVNEQFF; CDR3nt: TGTGCCAGCTCACCAGCGGTGAATGAGCAGTTCTTC
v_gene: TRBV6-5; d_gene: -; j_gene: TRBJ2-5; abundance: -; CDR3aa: CASSYQVGSETQYF; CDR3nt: TGTGCCAGCAGTTATCAAGTCGGGAGCGAGACCCAGTACTTC
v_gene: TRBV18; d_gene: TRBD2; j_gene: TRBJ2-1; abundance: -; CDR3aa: CASSQPGTSGGRYNEQFF; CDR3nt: TGTGCCAGCTCCCAGCCCGGGACTAGCGGGGGTCGGTACAATGAGCAGTTCTTC
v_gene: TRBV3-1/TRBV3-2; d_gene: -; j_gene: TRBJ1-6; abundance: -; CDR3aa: CASSRIQVNSPLHF; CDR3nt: TGTGCCAGCAGCCGAATCCAGGTTAATTCACCCCTCCACTTT
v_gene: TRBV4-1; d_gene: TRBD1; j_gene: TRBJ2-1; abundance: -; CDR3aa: CASSQTDRGNEQFF; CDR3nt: TGCGCCAGCAGCCAAACGGACAGGGGCAATGAGCAGTTCTTC
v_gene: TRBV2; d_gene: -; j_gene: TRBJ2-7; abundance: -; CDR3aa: CASSEAIYEQYF; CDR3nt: TGTGCCAGCAGTGAAGCCATTTACGAGCAGTACTTC
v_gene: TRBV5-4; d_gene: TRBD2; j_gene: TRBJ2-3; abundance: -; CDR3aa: CASSNSGGTSTDTQYF; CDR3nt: TGTGCCAGCAGCAATAGCGGGGGGACGAGCACAGATACGCAGTATTTT
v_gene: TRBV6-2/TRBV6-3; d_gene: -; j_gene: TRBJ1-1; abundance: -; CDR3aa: CASSYAGFTEAFF; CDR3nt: TGTGCCAGCAGTTACGCGGGTTTCACTGAAGCTTTCTTT
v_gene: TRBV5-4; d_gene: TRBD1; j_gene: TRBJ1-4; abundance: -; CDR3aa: CASSLNGQGDEKLFF; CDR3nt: TGTGCCAGCAGCTTGAACGGACAGGGGGATGAAAAACTGTTTTTT
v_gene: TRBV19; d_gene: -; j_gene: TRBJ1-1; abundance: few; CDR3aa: CASSHRALMNTEAFF; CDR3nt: TGTGCCAGTAGCCACAGGGCACTCATGAACACTGAAGCTTTCTTT
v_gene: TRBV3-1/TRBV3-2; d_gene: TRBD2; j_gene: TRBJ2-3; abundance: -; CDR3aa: CASSPIAGWRDTQYF; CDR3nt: TGTGCCAGCAGCCCAATAGCGGGGTGGAGAGATACGCAGTATTTT
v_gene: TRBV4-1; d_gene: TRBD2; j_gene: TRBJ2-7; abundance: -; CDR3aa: CASTPSAGAYEQYF; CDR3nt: TGCGCCAGCACCCCTTCGGCGGGAGCCTACGAGCAGTACTTC
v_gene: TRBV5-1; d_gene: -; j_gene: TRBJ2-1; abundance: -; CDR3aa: CASSPSWQGEQFF; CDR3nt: TGCGCCAGCAGCCCGTCCTGGCAGGGGGAGCAGTTCTTC
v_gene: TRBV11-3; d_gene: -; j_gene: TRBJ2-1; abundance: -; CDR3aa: CASSLGPDNEQFF; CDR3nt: TGTGCCAGCAGCTTAGGTCCAGACAATGAGCAGTTCTTC
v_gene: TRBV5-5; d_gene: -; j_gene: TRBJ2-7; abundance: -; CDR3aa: CASSLRGTSYEQYF; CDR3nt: TGTGCCAGCAGCTTGCGGGGGACCTCCTACGAGCAGTACTTC
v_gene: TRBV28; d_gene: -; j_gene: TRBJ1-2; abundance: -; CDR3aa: CASSSDSRSRGYTF; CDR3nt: TGTGCCAGCAGTTCCGACAGCCGGTCACGGGGCTACACCTTC
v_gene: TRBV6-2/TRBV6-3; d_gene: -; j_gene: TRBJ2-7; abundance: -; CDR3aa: CASSDATRTYEQYF; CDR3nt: TGTGCCAGCAGTGACGCCACTAGGACCTACGAGCAGTACTTC
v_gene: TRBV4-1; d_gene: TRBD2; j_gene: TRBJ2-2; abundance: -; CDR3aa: CASSQRLAGGHTLSTGELFF; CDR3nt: TGCGCCAGCAGCCAACGGCTAGCGGGGGGCCACACCTTATCCACCGGGGAGCTGTTTTTT
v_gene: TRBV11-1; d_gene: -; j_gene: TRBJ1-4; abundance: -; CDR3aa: CASSLSRQRNEKLFF; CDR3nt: TGTGCCAGCAGCTTATCTCGACAGAGAAATGAAAAACTGTTTTTT
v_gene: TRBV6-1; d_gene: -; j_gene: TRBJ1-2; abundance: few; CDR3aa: CASSEPPGYGYTF; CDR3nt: TGTGCCAGCAGTGAACCGCCGGGATATGGCTACACCTTC
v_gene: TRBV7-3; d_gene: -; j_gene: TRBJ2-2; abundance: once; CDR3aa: CASSLRGSSSGELFF; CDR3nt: TGTGCCAGCAGCTTAAGAGGGAGTAGTTCCGGGGAGCTGTTTTTT
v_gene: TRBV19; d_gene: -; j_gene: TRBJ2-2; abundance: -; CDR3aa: CASSIRGGELFF; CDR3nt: TGTGCCAGTAGTATAAGGGGCGGGGAGCTGTTTTTT